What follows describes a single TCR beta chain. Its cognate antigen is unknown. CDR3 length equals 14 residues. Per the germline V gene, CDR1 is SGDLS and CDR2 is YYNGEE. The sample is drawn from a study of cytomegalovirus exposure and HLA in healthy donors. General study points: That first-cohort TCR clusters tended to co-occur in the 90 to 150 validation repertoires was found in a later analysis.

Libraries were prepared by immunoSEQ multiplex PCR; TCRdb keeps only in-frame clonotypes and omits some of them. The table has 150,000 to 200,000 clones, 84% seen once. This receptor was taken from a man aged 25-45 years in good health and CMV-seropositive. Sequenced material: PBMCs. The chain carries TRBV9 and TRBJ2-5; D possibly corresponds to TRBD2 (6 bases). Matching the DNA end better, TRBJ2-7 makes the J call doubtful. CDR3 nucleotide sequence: TGTGCCAGCAGCGTGGGGCGGGATTACTACGAGCAGTACTTC. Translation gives CASSVGRDYYEQYF.